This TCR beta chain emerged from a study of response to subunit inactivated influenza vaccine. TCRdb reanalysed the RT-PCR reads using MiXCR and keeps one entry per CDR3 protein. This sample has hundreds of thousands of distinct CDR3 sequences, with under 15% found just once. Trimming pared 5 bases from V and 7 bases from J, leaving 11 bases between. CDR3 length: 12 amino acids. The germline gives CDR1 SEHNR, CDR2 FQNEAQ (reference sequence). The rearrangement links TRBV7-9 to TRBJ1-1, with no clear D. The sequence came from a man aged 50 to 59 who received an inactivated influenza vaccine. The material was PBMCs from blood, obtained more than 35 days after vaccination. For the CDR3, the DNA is TGTGCCAGCAGCAAGGCGGGCAGTGAAGCTTTCTTT. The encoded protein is CASSKAGSEAFF.